This TCR beta chain was sequenced in a study of cytomegalovirus exposure and HLA in healthy donors. General study findings and limits: Donors were assumed by presence/absence analyses to have roughly uniform sequencing depth. Some public TCRs appeared in many individuals, while most sequences were rare.

Germline CDR1 reads SNHLY; CDR2 reads FYNNEI. This CDR3 region has 16 residues. Trimming removed 6 bases from V and 4 bases from J, with 19 bases in between. About this clone: Antigen unknown.

13 Jbeta primers and 60 Vbeta primers were used for the PCR. Repertoires were generated with immunoSEQ multiplex PCR, while TCRdb's copy carries only in-frame clones and drops some. Of about 110,000 clones in the sample, around 80% were seen once. This TCR was recovered from a woman younger than 30 in good health and CMV-seropositive. V gene TRBV2 combines with J gene TRBJ1-5; D may be TRBD1 (6 bases). Sequencing input: PBMCs. The CDR3: CASRDRRTSLNQPQHF. CDR3 in DNA: TGTGCCAGCAGGGACAGACGTACCTCCCTAAATCAGCCCCAGCATTTT.